This T cell receptor (beta chain) emerged from a study of T-cell memory formation after mild COVID-19. TCRdb independently ran MiXCR on the 5' RACE reads; one entry per CDR3 protein. In the table there are roughly 500,000 distinct CDR3 sequences, 20% of which are singletons. Germline V lookup: CDR1 SEHNR, CDR2 FQNEAQ (reference sequence). The CDR3 sequence is 16 residues long. J was trimmed by 1 base and V by 6 bases; bases with no gene match: 9. This clonotype was observed a few times. The source is an adult woman who had mild COVID-19 (a few samples of this study predate the infection). Cell type and time point are not known. J is TRBJ1-1 and V is TRBV7-9; 9 nucleotides agree with TRBD1. Sequenced sample: PBMCs or a T cell subset sorted from them (not recorded which). CDR3 DNA sequence: TGTGCCAGCAGTCCCCTTCCGGGACAGGGGAACACTGAAGCTTTCTTT. It yields the protein CASSPLPGQGNTEAFF.